The clone carrying this T cell receptor (beta chain) showed up just a few times. Its antigen remains unknown. TCRdb re-called the 5' RACE reads through MiXCR, storing one row per CDR3 protein. The repertoire consists of about 400,000 distinct CDR3 sequences, with roughly a quarter occurring once and the leading ten covering less than 15%. The sample comes from a study of T-cell memory formation after mild COVID-19. The CDR3 spans 17 residues. After removal of 5 bases from V and 7 bases from J, the junction contained 11 bases not matched to a gene. Germline lookup yields CDR1 SGDLS and CDR2 YYNGEE. Broader study findings: Memory cells collected pre-infection included some clones that later responded, suggesting cross-reactive memory joined. Unconfirmed was the SARS-CoV-2 specificity of second-wave clones that peaked on day 37.

The sequence was collected from an adult woman who had mild COVID-19 (a few samples of this study predate the infection). Cell type and time point are not known. Sequenced sample: PBMCs or a T cell subset sorted from them (not recorded which). The chain carries TRBV9 and TRBJ2-2; the match to TRBD2 covers 13 bases. Here the CDR3 reads CASSESGLAGVGGELFF. CDR3 DNA: TGTGCCAGCAGTGAATCCGGACTAGCGGGAGTGGGCGGGGAGCTGTTTTTT.